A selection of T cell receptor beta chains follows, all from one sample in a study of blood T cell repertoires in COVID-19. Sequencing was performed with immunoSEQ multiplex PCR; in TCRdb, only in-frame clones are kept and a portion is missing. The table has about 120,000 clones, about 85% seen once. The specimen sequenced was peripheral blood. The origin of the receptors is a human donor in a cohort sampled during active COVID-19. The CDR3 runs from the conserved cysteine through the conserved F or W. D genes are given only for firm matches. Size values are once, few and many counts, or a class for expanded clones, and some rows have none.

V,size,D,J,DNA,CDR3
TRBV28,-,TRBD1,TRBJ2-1,TGTGCCAGCAGGGGAGGCAGGGGGCTGGATGAGCAGTTCTTC,CASRGGRGLDEQFF
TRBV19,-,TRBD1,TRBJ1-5,TGTGCCAGTAACCCACAGGGGGGTCAGCCCCAGCATTTT,CASNPQGGQPQHF
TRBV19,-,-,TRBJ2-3,TGTGCCAGTAGTCCACGAAGGGGCCGTGCGGATACGCAGTATTTT,CASSPRRGRADTQYF
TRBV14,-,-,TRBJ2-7,TGTGCCAGCAGCCTTAATCGGGTGATCGCCTACGAGCAGTACTTC,CASSLNRVIAYEQYF
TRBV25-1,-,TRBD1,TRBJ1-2,TGTGCCAGCAGTGACCGGGACAGGGGCTACTATGGCTACACCTTC,CASSDRDRGYYGYTF
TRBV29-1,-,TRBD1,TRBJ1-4,TGCAGCATCCGACAGGGCACTAATGAAAAACTGTTTTTT,CSIRQGTNEKLFF
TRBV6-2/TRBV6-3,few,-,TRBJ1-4,TGTGCCAGCAGTTCAGGGGCCCGTCAATCGGGTTTTTTT,CASSSGARQSGFF
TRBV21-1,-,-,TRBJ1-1,TGTGCCAGCAGCAAAGTTCTATCAGGGGACAGGGGGCCAAACACTGAAGCTTTCTTT,CASSKVLSGDRGPNTEAFF
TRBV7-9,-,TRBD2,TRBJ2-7,TGTGCCAGCAGCCGATCTAGCGGGATAAACGAGCAGTACTTC,CASSRSSGINEQYF
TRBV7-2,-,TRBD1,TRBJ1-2,TGTGCCAGCAGCCCAGGGACAGCGACTAACTATGGCTACACCTTC,CASSPGTATNYGYTF
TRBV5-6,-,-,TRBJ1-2,TGTGCCAGCAGCACTGACAGTAACTATGGCTACACCTTC,CASSTDSNYGYTF
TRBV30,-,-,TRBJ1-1,TGTGCCTGGAGTCGGGGGGCCGACACTGAAGCTTTCTTT,CAWSRGADTEAFF
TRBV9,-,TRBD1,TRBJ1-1,TGTGCCAGCAGCACACTCACAGGGGGCACTGAAGCTTTCTTT,CASSTLTGGTEAFF
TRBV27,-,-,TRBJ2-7,TGTGCCAGCAGTTTATGGCAGAAATCCTACGAGCAGTACTTC,CASSLWQKSYEQYF
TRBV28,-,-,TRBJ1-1,TGTGCCAGCGGAACGAGGAGTCTGAACACTGAAGCTTTCTTT,CASGTRSLNTEAFF
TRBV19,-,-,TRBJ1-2,TGTGCCAGTAGTATTGGGGAGATACCCCTCTTCACCTTC,CASSIGEIPLFTF
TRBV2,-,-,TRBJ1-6,TGTGCCAGCAAATGGGGGGGTTCACCCCTCCACTTT,CASKWGGSPLHF
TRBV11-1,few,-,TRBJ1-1,TGTGCCAGCAGCTCGACAGGGAACACTGAAGCTTTCTTT,CASSSTGNTEAFF
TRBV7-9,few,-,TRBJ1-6,TGTGCCAGCAGCTTAGAGCCGACAGGCCAGTCGCCCCTCCACTTT,CASSLEPTGQSPLHF
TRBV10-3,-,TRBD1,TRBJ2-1,TGTGCCATCAGTGAACAGGACAGGGGGAAATACTACAATGAGCAGTTCTTC,CAISEQDRGKYYNEQFF